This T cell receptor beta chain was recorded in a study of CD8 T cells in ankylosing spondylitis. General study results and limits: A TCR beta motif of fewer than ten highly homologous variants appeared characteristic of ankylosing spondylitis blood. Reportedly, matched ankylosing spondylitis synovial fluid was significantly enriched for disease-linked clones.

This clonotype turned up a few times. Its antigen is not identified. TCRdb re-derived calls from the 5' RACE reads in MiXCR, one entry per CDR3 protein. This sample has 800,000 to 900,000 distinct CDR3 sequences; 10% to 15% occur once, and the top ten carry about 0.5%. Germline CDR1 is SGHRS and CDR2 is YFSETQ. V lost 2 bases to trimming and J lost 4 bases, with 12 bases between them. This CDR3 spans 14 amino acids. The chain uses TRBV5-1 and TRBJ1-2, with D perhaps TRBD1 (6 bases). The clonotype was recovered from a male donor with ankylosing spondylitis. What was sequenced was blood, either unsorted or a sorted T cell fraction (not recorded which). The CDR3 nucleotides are TGCGCCAGCAGCTTAGGACAGACCGGCTATGGCTACACCTTC. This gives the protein CASSLGQTGYGYTF.